This T cell receptor (beta chain) derives from a study of cytomegalovirus exposure and HLA in healthy donors. The CDR3 totals 15 residues. Trimming removed 1 base from V and 7 bases from J; junction bases left unmatched: 10. Germline-derived CDR1 and CDR2 are SNHLY and FYNNEI. TCRdb's copy holds only in-frame clones and misses some; the assay was immunoSEQ multiplex PCR. The table lists approximately 120,000 clones, about 89% of them singletons, with about 2% in the top ten. The material sequenced was PBMCs. This TCR was sampled from a woman between 18 and 29 years old in good health and CMV-seronegative. This chain uses TRBV2 with TRBJ2-7; the match to TRBD1 covers 7 bases. CDR3: CASSEELALRGEQYF. CDR3 coding DNA: TGTGCCAGCAGTGAAGAGTTGGCCCTCAGGGGGGAGCAGTACTTC.